This T cell receptor beta chain was sequenced during a study of cytomegalovirus exposure and HLA in healthy donors. The study ran its PCR with 60 Vbeta and 13 Jbeta primers. Data came from immunoSEQ multiplex PCR; TCRdb stores just in-frame clones and leaves some out. Counted here are roughly 80,000 clones, approximately 60% occurring once; the ten biggest clones make up under 4.5%. Germline assignment: CDR1 SGHTA and CDR2 FQGNSA. Trimming took off 0 bases at V and 6 bases at J, with 5 bases between the two ends. The CDR3 has 12 amino acids. The donors comprised healthy bone marrow donors. This clone was seen only a few times. Its antigen is as yet unknown. General study points: Association of a missense DCLRE1C variant with TCR beta V- and J-gene trimming was reported in a later analysis. Indistinguishability led to the exclusion of some V segments, TRBV6-2 and TRBV6-3 included. Most of the CMV-associated TCR beta chains (in a later analysis) appeared to be HLA-restricted.

The V gene is TRBV7-2, the J gene TRBJ1-2; D is uncertain. This sequence was found in a male donor in good health and CMV-seropositive. The sample was PBMCs. CDR3 nucleotide sequence: TGTGCCAGCAGCTTAGCCCAGAATGGCTACACCTTC. Residues: CASSLAQNGYTF.